These 21 T cell receptor beta chains share one sample of origin, sequenced in a study of monozygotic twins with cystic fibrosis. Using immunoSEQ multiplex PCR, the repertoire was profiled, and TCRdb retains in-frame clones only, with some absent. The sample records 11,000 to 15,000 clones, roughly 98% being singletons. The sample was blood. These receptor sequences come from a girl aged 2 to 10 with cystic fibrosis.

This chain links TRBV9 with TRBJ2-1, with D perhaps matching TRBD2 (5 bases). V dropped 0 bases and J dropped 1 base, with 14 bases sitting between them. This CDR3 has 17 residues. Germline V CDR1 and CDR2: SGDLS, YYNGEE. The CDR3 DNA follows: TGTGCCAGCAGCGTAGCCCTAGAGGGCACATCCTACAATGAGCAGTTCTTC. This translates into CASSVALEGTSYNEQFF.

This clone was detected only once. The chain has TRBV19 and TRBJ2-1; 10 positions match TRBD2. The J segment lost 8 bases and the V segment lost 2 bases, leaving 3 bases of the junction unmatched. Looked up from germline, CDR1 is LNHDA and CDR2 is SQIVND (reference sequence). The CDR3 length is 14 residues. CDR3 loop: CASSILAGEYEQFF. CDR3 bases: TGTGCCAGTAGTATACTAGCGGGAGAATATGAGCAGTTCTTC. Full variable domain (missing parts from reference TRBV19 and TRBJ2-1): DGGITQSPKYLFRKEGQNVTLSCEQNLNHDAMYWYRQDPGQGLRLIYYSQIVNDFQKGDIAEGYSVSREKKESFPLTVTSAQKNPTAFYLCASSILAGEYEQFFGPGTRLTVL.

V gene TRBV2 combines with J gene TRBJ1-1; D is undetermined. The V gene lost 4 bases and the J gene lost 3 bases, with 12 bases spanning the gap. Germline V gene data show CDR1 as SNHLY and CDR2 as FYNNEI. The CDR3 is 14 amino acids. The CDR3 DNA follows: TGTGCCAGCAGTGGAACGCCTGGCGACACTGAAGCTTTCTTT. This translates into CASSGTPGDTEAFF.

This clone has a single count. J is TRBJ2-4 and V is TRBV30, with TRBD1 matching over 9 bases. CDR1 is GTSNPN, CDR2 SVGIG, per germline (reference sequence). This CDR3 comprises 19 residues. Trimming removed 2 bases from V and 0 bases from J; junction bases left unmatched: 14. The CDR3 sequence: CAWSIWGTGSTLAKNIQYF. CDR3 DNA: TGTGCCTGGAGTATTTGGGGGACAGGGTCGACCCTAGCCAAAAACATTCAGTACTTC.

V and J are TRBV7-9 and TRBJ2-3, with TRBD2 as a possible D gene (6 bases). The germline V gene encodes CDR1 SEHNR and CDR2 FQNEAQ (reference sequence). The CDR3 extends over 13 amino acids. The V gene lost 5 bases and the J gene lost 6 bases, with 12 bases spanning the gap. CDR3: CASSHSLADTQYF. In DNA form, the CDR3 reads TGTGCCAGCAGCCACTCACTAGCCGATACGCAGTATTTT. Using reference TRBV7-9 and TRBJ2-3 for the parts outside the CDR3, the full variable domain is DTGVSQNPRHKITKRGQNVTFRCDPISEHNRLYWYRQTLGQGPEFLTYFQNEAQLEKSRLLSDRFSAERPKGSFSTLEIQRTEQGDSAMYLCASSHSLADTQYFGPGTRLTVL.

The V gene is TRBV6-5, the J gene TRBJ2-1; TRBD1 matches 9 bases. The ends lost 8 bases at V and 4 bases at J; junction bases unmatched: 6. The V gene's germline CDR1 is MNHEY and CDR2 SVGAGI. The CDR3 runs to 14 residues. The CDR3 protein is CASSTGGPYNEQFF. The CDR3 DNA sequence: TGTGCCAGCTCGACAGGGGGGCCGTACAATGAGCAGTTCTTC.

The chain links TRBV5-4 to TRBJ2-1, with 11 bases fitting TRBD2. This CDR3 is built from 16 residues. Per the germline V gene, CDR1 is SGHNT and CDR2 is YYREEE (reference sequence). With V trimmed by 4 bases and J by 6 bases, 9 bases remained unmatched. In DNA, the CDR3 is TGTGCCAGCAGCATCACGACTAGCGGGATTTCCAATGAGCAGTTCTTC. Protein product: CASSITTSGISNEQFF.

The V gene is TRBV7-2, the J gene TRBJ2-3; 10 bases line up with TRBD2. V lost 1 base, J lost 3 bases, and 10 bases stayed unmatched. The CDR3 loop spans 18 amino acids. Per the germline V gene, CDR1 is SGHTA and CDR2 is FQGNSA. The CDR3 nucleotides are TGTGCCAGCAGCTTAGACGGGCTGGGACTAGCGAATACAGATACGCAGTATTTT. This translates into CASSLDGLGLANTDTQYF. Based on the CDR3 plus reference TRBV7-2 and TRBJ2-3, the full variable domain is GAGVSQSPSNKVTEKGKDVELRCDPISGHTALYWYRQSLGQGLEFLIYFQGNSAPDKSGLPSDRFSAERTGGSVSTLTIQRTQQEDSAVYLCASSLDGLGLANTDTQYFGPGTRLTVL.

V is TRBV9 and J is TRBJ2-7; D is undetermined. With 8 bases removed from V and 4 bases from J, the gap between germline ends came to 16 bases. The V gene's germline CDR1 is SGDLS and CDR2 YYNGEE. This CDR3 comprises 13 residues. CDR3 residues: CASSPTPSYEQYF. As DNA, the CDR3 is TGTGCCAGTTCGCCAACCCCATCATACGAGCAGTACTTC.

The chain combines TRBV18 with TRBJ2-2; D gene ambiguous. Germline CDR1 KGHSH, CDR2 LQKENI. Trimming shortened V by 4 bases and J by 0 bases, and 12 bases separated the two germline ends. The CDR3 is 16 residues long. CDR3 coding DNA: TGTGCCAGCTCACGGAATACAGCTTCGAACACCGGGGAGCTGTTTTTT. This encodes CASSRNTASNTGELFF.

The rearrangement links TRBV5-1 to TRBJ2-2; D unclear. The CDR3 extends over 14 amino acids. Looked up from germline, CDR1 is SGHRS and CDR2 is YFSETQ. Trimming pared 0 bases from V and 5 bases from J, leaving 8 bases between. CDR3 sequence (DNA): TGCGCCAGCAGCTTGGGCAGCCGGACCGGGGAGCTGTTTTTT. Translated: CASSLGSRTGELFF.

The V call is TRBV6-6, the J call TRBJ2-7; D is possibly TRBD1 (6 bases). V shed 2 bases and J shed 3 bases, with 14 bases lying between them. This CDR3 contains 15 residues. CDR1 is MNHNY, CDR2 SVGAGI, per germline (reference sequence). In DNA form, the CDR3 reads TGTGCCAGCAGTTACGGACAGCCGTTAAGCTACGAGCAGTACTTC. Translated: CASSYGQPLSYEQYF.

This clone has only one observation. The chain links TRBV19 to TRBJ1-1; possibly TRBD1 for D (5 bases). With 1 base removed from V and 3 bases from J, the gap between germline ends came to 12 bases. Germline CDR1 LNHDA, CDR2 SQIVND (reference sequence). CDR3 length equals 15 residues. DNA for the CDR3: TGTGCCAGTAGTATAGGTTCGAGGGGAGACACTGAAGCTTTCTTT. It translates to CASSIGSRGDTEAFF.

J is TRBJ2-2 and V is TRBV5-1; D unclear. Trimming pared 0 bases from V and 4 bases from J, leaving 4 bases between. Germline-derived CDR1 and CDR2 are SGHRS and YFSETQ. CDR3 length: 13 residues. As DNA, the CDR3 is TGCGCCAGCAGCTTGGAGGTCACCGGGGAGCTGTTTTTT. It codes for CASSLEVTGELFF.

CDR3: CASSLGGQWPQHF. The CDR3 region has the DNA TGTGCCAGCAGTTTAGGGGGCCAGTGGCCCCAGCATTTT. The chain is built from TRBV27 and TRBJ1-5; the D gene is possibly TRBD1 (6 bases). Trimming pared 2 bases from V and 9 bases from J, leaving 11 bases between. Germline CDR1 reads MNHEY; CDR2 reads SMNVEV (reference sequence). The CDR3 consists of 13 residues.

CDR3 sequence reads: CASSLGAARDYEQYF. In DNA, the CDR3 is TGCGCCAGCAGCTTAGGGGCGGCCAGGGACTACGAGCAGTACTTC. This chain joins TRBV5-1 and TRBJ2-7; D possibly corresponds to TRBD1 (5 bases). Trimming took off 2 bases at V and 3 bases at J, with 15 bases between the two ends. The CDR3 is 15 residues long. Per the germline V gene, CDR1 is SGHRS and CDR2 is YFSETQ. Complete variable domain (other parts from reference TRBV5-1 and TRBJ2-7): KAGVTQTPRYLIKTRGQQVTLSCSPISGHRSVSWYQQTPGQGLQFLFEYFSETQRNKGNFPGRFSGRQFSNSRSEMNVSTLELGDSALYLCASSLGAARDYEQYFGPGTRLTVT.

V is TRBV25-1 and J is TRBJ2-7; no definite D call. The CDR3 contains 12 residues. V lost 3 bases and J lost 6, with 9 bases in between. Germline loops: CDR1 MGHDK, CDR2 SYGVNS. CDR3 protein: CASSEGLSEQYF. The CDR3 DNA reads TGTGCCAGCAGTGAGGGGTTAAGCGAGCAGTACTTC.

The chain employs TRBV27 and TRBJ2-7; 8 positions agree with TRBD1. The CDR3 runs to 13 residues. From germline, CDR1 is MNHEY and CDR2 SMNVEV (reference sequence). The V gene end was trimmed by 5 bases and the J gene end by 0 bases; junction bases not matched to a gene: 0. The CDR3 protein is CASSGTGSYEQYF. The CDR3 DNA follows: TGTGCCAGCAGTGGGACAGGCTCCTACGAGCAGTACTTC.

The chain links TRBV6-5 to TRBJ1-1; D call uncertain. Trimming removed 4 bases from V and 1 base from J, with 10 bases in between. Germline-derived CDR1 and CDR2 are MNHEY and SVGAGI. The CDR3 is 14 residues long. CDR3 in DNA: TGTGCCAGCAGTTTACTGACGGGGAACACTGAAGCTTTCTTT. As protein: CASSLLTGNTEAFF.

The chain couples TRBV30 to TRBJ1-1; no clear D gene. Germline V gene lookup returns CDR1 GTSNPN and CDR2 SVGIG (reference sequence). CDR3 length: 12 amino acids. V shed 4 bases and J shed 7 bases, with 13 bases lying between them. The DNA for the CDR3 is TGTGCCTGGAAACACACGAACGTTGAAGCTTTCTTT. Protein: CAWKHTNVEAFF.

This clone was recorded only once. The V gene is TRBV6-5, the J gene TRBJ1-4; no clear D gene. The CDR3 spans 15 residues. Trimming removed 0 bases from V and 4 bases from J, with 9 bases in between. Germline V gene data show CDR1 as MNHEY and CDR2 as SVGAGI. The CDR3 DNA is TGTGCCAGCAGTTACTCGCAAGGGTTTAATGAAAAACTGTTTTTT. It encodes CASSYSQGFNEKLFF.